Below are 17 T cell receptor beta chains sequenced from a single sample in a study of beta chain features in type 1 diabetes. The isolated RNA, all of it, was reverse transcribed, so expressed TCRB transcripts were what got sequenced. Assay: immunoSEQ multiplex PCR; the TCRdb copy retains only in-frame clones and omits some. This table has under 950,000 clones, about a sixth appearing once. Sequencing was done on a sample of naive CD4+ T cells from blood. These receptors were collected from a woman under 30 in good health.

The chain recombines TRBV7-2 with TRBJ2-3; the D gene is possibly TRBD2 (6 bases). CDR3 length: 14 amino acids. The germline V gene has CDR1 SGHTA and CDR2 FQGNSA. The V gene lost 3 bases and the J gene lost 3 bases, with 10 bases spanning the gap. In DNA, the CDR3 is TGTGCCAGCAGCTTTTTCGCGGGAACAGATACGCAGTATTTT. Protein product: CASSFFAGTDTQYF.

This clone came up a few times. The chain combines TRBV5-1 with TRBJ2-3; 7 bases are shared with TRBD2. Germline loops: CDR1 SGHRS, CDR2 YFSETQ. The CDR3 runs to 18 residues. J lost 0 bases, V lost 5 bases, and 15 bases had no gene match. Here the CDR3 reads CASSTPYISGPSTDTQYF. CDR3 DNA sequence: TGCGCCAGCAGTACCCCCTATATTAGCGGGCCTAGCACAGATACGCAGTATTTT. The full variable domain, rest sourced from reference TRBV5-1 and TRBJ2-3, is KAGVTQTPRYLIKTRGQQVTLSCSPISGHRSVSWYQQTPGQGLQFLFEYFSETQRNKGNFPGRFSGRQFSNSRSEMNVSTLELGDSALYLCASSTPYISGPSTDTQYFGPGTRLTVL.

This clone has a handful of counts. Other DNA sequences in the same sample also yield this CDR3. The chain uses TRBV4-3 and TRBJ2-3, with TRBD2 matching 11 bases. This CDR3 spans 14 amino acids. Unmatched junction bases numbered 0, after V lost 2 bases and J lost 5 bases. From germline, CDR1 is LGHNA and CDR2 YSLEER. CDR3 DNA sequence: TGCGCCAGCAGCCAACTAGCGGGGGGAGATACGCAGTATTTT. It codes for CASSQLAGGDTQYF.

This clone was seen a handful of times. The CDR3 DNA sequence: TGTGCCAGCAGCTCGATCCGAGCGGGGGGGACAGATACGCAGTATTTT. Its translation: CASSSIRAGGTDTQYF. This chain connects TRBV7-8 to TRBJ2-3; 10 nucleotides agree with TRBD2. CDR1 and CDR2 (germline): SGHVS, FQNEAQ. The CDR3 is 16 amino acids. Unmatched junction bases numbered 7, after V lost 4 bases and J lost 3 bases.

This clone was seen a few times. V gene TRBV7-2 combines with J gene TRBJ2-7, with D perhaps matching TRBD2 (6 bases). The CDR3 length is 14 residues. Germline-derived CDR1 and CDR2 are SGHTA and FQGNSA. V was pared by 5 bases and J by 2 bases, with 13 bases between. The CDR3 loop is CASSHGGATYEQYF. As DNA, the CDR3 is TGTGCCAGCAGCCACGGAGGGGCTACCTACGAGCAGTACTTC.

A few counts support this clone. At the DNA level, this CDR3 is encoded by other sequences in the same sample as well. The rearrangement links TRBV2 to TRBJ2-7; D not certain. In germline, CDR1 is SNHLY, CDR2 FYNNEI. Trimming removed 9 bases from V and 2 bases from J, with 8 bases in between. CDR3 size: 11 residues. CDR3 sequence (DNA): TGTGCCAGTAAGAGTGCCTACGAGCAGTACTTC. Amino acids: CASKSAYEQYF.

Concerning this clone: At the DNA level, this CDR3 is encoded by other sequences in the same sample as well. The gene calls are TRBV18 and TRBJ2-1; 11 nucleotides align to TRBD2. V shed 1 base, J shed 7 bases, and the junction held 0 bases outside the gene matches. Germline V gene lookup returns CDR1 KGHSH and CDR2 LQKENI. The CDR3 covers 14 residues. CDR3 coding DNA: TGTGCCAGCTCACCACTAGCGGGAGGGAATGAGCAGTTCTTC. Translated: CASSPLAGGNEQFF.

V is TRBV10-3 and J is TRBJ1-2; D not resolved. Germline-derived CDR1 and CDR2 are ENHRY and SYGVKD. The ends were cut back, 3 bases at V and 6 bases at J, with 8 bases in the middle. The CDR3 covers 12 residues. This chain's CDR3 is CAISESADGYTF. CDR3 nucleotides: TGTGCCATCAGTGAATCGGCGGATGGCTACACCTTC.

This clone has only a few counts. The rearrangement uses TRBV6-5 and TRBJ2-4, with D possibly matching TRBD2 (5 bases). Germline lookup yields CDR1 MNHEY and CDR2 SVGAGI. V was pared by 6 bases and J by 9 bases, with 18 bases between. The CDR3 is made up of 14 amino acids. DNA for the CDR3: TGTGCCAGCAGACTAGGTCGGGGATCGAGCATTCAGTACTTC. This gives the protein CASRLGRGSSIQYF.

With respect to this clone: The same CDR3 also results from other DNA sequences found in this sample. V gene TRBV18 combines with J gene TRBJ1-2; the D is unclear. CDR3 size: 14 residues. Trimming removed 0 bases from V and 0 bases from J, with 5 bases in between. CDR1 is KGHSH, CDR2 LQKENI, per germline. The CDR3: CASSPPAANYGYTF. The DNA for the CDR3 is TGTGCCAGCTCACCACCGGCGGCTAACTATGGCTACACCTTC.

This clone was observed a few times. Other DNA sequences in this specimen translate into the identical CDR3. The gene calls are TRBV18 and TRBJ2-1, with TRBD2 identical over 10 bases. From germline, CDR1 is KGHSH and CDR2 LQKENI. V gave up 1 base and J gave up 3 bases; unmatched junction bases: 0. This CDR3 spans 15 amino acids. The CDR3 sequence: CASSPRLAGYNEQFF. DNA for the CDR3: TGTGCCAGCTCACCACGACTAGCGGGCTACAATGAGCAGTTCTTC.

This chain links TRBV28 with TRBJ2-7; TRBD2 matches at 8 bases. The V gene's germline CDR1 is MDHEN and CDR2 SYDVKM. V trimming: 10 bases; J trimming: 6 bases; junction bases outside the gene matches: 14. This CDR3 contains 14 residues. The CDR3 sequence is CATTEGTSLGEQYF. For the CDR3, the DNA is TGTGCCACCACGGAGGGGACTAGTTTAGGCGAGCAGTACTTC.

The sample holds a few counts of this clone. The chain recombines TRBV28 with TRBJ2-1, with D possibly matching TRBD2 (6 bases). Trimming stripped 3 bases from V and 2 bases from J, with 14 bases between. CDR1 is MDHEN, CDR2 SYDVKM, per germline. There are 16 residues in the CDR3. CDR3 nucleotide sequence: TGTGCCAGCAGTTTCCGGGACTTTCTCACCTACAATGAGCAGTTCTTC. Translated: CASSFRDFLTYNEQFF.

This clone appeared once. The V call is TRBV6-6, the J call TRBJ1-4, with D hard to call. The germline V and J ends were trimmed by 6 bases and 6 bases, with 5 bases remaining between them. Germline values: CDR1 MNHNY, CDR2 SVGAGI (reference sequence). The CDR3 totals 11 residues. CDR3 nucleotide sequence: TGTGCCAGCAGATCGGATGAAAAACTGTTTTTT. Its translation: CASRSDEKLFF.

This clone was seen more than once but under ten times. CDR3 nucleotides: TGTGCCAGCTCACCACTAAATAGGGGGAGCACTGAAGCTTTCTTT. It specifies CASSPLNRGSTEAFF. The chain uses TRBV18 and TRBJ1-1; tentatively, D is TRBD1 (6 bases). The CDR3 runs 15 residues. Germline V gene sequence: CDR1 KGHSH, CDR2 LQKENI. Trimming removed 1 base from V and 4 bases from J, with 13 bases in between.

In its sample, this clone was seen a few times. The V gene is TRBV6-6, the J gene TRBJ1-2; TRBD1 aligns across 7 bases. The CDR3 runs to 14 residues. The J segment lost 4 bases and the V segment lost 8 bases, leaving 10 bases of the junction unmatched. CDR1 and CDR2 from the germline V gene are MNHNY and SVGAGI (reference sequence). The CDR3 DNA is TGTGCCAGCGACCCCCAGGGGGGCGGCTATGGCTACACCTTC. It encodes CASDPQGGGYGYTF.

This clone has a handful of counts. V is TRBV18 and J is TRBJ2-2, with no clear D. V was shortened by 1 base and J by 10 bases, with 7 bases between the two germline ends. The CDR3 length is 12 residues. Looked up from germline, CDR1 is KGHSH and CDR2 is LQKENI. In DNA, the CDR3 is TGTGCCAGCTCACCACAGGTCCTGGAGCTGTTTTTT. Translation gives CASSPQVLELFF.